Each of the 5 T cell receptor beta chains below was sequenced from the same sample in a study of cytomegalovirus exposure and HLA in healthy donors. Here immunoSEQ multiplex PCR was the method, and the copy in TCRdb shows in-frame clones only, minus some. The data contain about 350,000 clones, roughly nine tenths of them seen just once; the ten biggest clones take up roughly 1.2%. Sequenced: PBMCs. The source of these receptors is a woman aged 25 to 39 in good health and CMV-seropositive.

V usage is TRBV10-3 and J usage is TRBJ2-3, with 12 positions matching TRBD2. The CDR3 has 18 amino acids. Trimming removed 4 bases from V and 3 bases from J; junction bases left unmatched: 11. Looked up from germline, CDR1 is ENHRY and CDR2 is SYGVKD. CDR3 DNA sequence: TGTGCCATCAGTGCCCCTCGAGGACTAGCGGGGACAACAGATACGCAGTATTTT. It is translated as CAISAPRGLAGTTDTQYF.

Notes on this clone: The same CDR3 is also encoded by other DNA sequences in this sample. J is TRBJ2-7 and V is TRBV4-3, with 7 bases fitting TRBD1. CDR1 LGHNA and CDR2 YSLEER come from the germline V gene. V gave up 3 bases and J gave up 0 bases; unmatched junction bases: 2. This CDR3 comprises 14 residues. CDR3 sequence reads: CASSQRDSSYEQYF. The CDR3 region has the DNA TGCGCCAGCAGCCAGAGGGACAGCTCCTACGAGCAGTACTTC.

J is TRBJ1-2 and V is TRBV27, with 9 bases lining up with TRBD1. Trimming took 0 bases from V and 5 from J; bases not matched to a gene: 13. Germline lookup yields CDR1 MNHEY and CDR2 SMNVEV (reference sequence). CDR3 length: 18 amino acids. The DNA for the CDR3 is TGTGCCAGCAGTTTATCTTCCGGGACAGGGAGGTCACGGTATGGCTACACCTTC. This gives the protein CASSLSSGTGRSRYGYTF.

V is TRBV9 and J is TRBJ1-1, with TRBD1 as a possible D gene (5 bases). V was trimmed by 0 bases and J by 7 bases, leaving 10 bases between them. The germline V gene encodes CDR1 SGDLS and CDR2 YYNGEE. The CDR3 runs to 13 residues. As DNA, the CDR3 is TGTGCCAGCAGCGTAGGTGGAGGGGTTGAAGCTTTCTTT. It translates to CASSVGGGVEAFF.

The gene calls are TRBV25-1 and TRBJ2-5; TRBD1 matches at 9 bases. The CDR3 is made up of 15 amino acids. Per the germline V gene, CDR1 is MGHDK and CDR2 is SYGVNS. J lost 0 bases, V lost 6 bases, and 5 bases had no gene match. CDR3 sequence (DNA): TGTGCCAGCAGACCCGGGACAGGGCACCAAGAGACCCAGTACTTC. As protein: CASRPGTGHQETQYF. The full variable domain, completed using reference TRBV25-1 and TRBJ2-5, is EADIYQTPRYLVIGTGKKITLECSQTMGHDKMYWYQQDPGMELHLIHYSYGVNSTEKGDLSSESTVSRIRTEHFPLTLESARPSHTSQYLCASRPGTGHQETQYFGPGTRLLVL.